The text below deals with one TCR beta chain. The antigen is undetermined. In the PCR, 60 Vbeta and 13 Jbeta primers were used. Sequencing was performed with immunoSEQ multiplex PCR; in TCRdb, only in-frame clones are kept and a portion is missing. The sample has about 130,000 clones; roughly 80% are singletons. The sample originates from a study of cytomegalovirus exposure and HLA in healthy donors. Study findings and constraints: TCR beta chain V- and J-gene trimming was linked, in a later analysis, to a missense variant in DCLRE1C. Presence/absence analyses took donor sequencing depth as roughly uniform. The authors confirmed in vitro that a few CMV-associated chains were specific for CMV antigens.

The CDR3 has 15 amino acids. Germline V lookup: CDR1 MNHEY, CDR2 SVGAGI. V lost 4 bases and J lost 1, with 13 bases in between. The sequence came from a boy aged 10-17 years in good health and CMV-seronegative. This chain connects TRBV6-5 to TRBJ1-1; the D gene is possibly TRBD1 (5 bases). What was sequenced was PBMCs. The CDR3 region is CASSSPTGGNTEAFF. The CDR3 DNA is TGTGCCAGCAGTTCCCCGACGGGGGGGAACACTGAAGCTTTCTTT.